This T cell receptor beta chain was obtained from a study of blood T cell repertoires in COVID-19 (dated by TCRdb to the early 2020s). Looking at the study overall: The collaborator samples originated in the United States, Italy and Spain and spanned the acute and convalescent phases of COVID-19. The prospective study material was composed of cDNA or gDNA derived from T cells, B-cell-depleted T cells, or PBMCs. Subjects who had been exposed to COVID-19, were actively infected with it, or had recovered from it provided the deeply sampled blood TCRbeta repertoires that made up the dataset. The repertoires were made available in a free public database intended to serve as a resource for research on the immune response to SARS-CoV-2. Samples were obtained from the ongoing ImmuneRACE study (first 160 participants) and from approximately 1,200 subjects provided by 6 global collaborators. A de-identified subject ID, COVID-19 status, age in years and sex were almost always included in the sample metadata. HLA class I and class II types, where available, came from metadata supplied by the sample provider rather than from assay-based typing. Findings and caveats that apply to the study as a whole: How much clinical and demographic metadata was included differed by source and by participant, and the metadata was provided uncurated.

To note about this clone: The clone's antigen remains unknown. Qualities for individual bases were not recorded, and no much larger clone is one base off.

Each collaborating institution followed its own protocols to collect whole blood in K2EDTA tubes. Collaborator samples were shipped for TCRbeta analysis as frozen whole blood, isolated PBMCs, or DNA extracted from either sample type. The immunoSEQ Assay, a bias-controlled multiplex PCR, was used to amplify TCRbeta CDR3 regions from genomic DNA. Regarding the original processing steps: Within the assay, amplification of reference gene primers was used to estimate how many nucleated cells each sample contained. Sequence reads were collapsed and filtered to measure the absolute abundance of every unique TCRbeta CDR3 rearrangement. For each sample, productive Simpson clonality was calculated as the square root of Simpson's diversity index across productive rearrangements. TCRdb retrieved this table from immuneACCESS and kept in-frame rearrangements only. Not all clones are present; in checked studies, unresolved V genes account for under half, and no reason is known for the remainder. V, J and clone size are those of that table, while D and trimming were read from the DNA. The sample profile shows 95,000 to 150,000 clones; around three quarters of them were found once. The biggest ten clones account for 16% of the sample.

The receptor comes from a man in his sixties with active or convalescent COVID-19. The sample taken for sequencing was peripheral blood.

The nucleotide sequence reads TGCGCCAGCAGACTAGAAGGAACTGGGAACAATGAGCAGTTCTTC. Its translation reads: CASRLEGTGNNEQFF. The chain is made from TRBV4-3 and TRBJ2-1, with TRBD2 perhaps the D gene, on 5 matching bases. The junction shows trimming of 6 bases on V and 5 bases on J, plus 17 bases between the germline ends. Taken from cysteine to phenylalanine, the CDR3 has 15 residues. Only CDR3 DNA is held: 45 bases, read in frame from base 1. The germline V gene yields LGHNA for CDR1 and YSLEER for CDR2.